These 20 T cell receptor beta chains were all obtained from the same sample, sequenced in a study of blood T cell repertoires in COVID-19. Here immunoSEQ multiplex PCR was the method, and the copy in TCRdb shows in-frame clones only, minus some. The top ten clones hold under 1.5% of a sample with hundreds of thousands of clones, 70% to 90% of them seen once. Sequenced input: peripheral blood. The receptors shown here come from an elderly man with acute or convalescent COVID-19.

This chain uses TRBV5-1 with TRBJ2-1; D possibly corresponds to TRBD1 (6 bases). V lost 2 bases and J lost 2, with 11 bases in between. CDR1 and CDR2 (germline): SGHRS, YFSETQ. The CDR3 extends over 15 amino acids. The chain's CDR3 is CASSLRQETYNEQFF. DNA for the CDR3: TGCGCCAGCAGCTTAAGACAGGAAACCTACAATGAGCAGTTCTTC.

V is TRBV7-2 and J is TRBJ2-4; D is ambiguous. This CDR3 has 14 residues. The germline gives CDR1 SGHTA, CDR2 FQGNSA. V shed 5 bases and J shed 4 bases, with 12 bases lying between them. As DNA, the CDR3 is TGTGCCAGCAGCCCGAGACCCGGGAAAAACATTCAGTACTTC. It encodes CASSPRPGKNIQYF.

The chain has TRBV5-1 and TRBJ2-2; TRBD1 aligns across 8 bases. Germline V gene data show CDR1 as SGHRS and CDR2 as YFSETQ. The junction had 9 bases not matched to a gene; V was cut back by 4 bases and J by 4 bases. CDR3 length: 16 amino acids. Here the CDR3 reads CASSLLTGVGTGELFF. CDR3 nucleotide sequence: TGCGCCAGCAGCCTTTTGACAGGGGTGGGCACCGGGGAGCTGTTTTTT.

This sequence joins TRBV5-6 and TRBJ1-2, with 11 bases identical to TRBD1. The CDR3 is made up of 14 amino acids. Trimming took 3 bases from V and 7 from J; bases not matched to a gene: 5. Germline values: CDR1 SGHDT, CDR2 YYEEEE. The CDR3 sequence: CASSSLDRGLGYTF. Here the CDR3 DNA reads TGTGCCAGCAGCTCCTTGGACAGGGGGCTTGGCTACACCTTC. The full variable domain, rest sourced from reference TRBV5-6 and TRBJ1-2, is DAGVTQSPTHLIKTRGQQVTLRCSPKSGHDTVSWYQQALGQGPQFIFQYYEEEERQRGNFPDRFSGHQFPNYSSELNVNALLLGDSALYLCASSSLDRGLGYTFGSGTRLTVV.

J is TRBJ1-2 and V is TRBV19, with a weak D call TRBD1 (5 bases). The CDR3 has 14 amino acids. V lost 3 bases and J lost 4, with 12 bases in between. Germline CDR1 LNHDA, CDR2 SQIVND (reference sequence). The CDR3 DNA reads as TGTGCCAGTAGTATGGGGCACGATCTCTATGGCTACACCTTC. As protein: CASSMGHDLYGYTF. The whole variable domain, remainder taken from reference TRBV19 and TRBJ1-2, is DGGITQSPKYLFRKEGQNVTLSCEQNLNHDAMYWYRQDPGQGLRLIYYSQIVNDFQKGDIAEGYSVSREKKESFPLTVTSAQKNPTAFYLCASSMGHDLYGYTFGSGTRLTVV.

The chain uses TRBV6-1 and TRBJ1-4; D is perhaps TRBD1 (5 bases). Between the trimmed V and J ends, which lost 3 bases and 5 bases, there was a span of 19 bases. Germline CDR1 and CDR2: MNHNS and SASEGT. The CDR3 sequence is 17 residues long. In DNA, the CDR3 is TGTGCCAGCAGTGAGGCAACAGGACAACGGTCAAATGAAAAACTGTTTTTT. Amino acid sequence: CASSEATGQRSNEKLFF.

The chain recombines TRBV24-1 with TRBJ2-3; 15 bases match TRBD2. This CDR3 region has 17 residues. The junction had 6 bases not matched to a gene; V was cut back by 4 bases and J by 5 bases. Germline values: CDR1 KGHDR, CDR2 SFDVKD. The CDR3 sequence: CATSEGTSGGQGDTQYF. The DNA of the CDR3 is TGTGCCACCAGTGAAGGGACTAGCGGGGGGCAGGGAGATACGCAGTATTTT.

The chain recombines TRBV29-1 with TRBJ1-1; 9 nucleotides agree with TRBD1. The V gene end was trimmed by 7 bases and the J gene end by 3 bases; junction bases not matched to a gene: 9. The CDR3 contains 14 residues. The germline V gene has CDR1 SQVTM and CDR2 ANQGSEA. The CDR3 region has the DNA TGCAGCGCGTACAAACAGGGGGCCCACACTGAAGCTTTCTTT. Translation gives CSAYKQGAHTEAFF.

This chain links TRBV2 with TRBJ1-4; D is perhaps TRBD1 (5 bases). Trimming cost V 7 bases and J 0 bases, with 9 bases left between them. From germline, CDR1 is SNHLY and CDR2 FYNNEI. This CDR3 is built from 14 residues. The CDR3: CASILTATNEKLFF. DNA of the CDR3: TGTGCCAGCATCCTGACAGCAACTAATGAAAAACTGTTTTTT.

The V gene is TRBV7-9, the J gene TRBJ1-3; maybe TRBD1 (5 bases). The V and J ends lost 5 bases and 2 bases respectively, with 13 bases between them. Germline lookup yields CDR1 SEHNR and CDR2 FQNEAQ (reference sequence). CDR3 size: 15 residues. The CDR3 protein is CASSLAGSPGNTIYF. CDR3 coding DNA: TGTGCCAGCAGCCTTGCAGGGTCTCCTGGAAACACCATATATTTT.

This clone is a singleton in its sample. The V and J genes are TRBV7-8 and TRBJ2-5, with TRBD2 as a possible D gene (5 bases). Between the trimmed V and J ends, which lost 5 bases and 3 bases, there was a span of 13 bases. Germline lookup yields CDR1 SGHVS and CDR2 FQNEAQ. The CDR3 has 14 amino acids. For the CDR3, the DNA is TGTGCCAGCAGCACTAGACCAATTAAAGAGACCCAGTACTTC. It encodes CASSTRPIKETQYF.

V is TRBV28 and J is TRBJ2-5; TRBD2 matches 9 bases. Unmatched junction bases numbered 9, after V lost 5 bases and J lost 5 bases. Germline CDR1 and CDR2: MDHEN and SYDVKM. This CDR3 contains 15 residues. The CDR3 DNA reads TGTGCCAGCAGTCCCTTGGGACTAGCACAGGAGACCCAGTACTTC. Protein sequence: CASSPLGLAQETQYF.

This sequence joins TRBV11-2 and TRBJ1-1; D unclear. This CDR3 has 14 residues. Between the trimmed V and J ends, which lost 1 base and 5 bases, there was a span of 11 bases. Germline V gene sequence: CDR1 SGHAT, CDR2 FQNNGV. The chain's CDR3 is CASSLGGFGTEAFF. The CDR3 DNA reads TGTGCCAGCAGCTTAGGAGGATTTGGAACTGAAGCTTTCTTT.

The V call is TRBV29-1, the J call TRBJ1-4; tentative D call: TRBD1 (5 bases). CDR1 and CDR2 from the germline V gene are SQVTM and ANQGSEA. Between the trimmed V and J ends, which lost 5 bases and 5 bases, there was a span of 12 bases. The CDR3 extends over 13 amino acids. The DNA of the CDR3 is TGCAGCGTTTCAGGGTACGGCAATGAAAAACTGTTTTTT. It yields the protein CSVSGYGNEKLFF.

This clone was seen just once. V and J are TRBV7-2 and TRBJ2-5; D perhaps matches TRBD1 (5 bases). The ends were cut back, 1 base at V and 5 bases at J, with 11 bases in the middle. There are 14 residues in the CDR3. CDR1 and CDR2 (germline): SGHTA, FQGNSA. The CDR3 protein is CASSLDGPGETQYF. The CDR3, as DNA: TGTGCCAGCAGCTTAGACGGCCCAGGGGAGACCCAGTACTTC.

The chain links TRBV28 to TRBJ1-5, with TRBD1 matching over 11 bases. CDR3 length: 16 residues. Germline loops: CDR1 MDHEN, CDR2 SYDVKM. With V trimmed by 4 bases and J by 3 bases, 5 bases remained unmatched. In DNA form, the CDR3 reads TGTGCCAGCAGTTCCGCGGACAGGGGGCACAATCAGCCCCAGCATTTT. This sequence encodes CASSSADRGHNQPQHF.

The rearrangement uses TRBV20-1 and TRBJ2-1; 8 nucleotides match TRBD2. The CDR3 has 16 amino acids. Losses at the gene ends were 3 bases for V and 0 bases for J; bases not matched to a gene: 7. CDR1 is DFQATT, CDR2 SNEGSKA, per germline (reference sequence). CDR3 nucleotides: TGCAGTGCTAGTAGCCAGCGGGGGAGCTCCTACAATGAGCAGTTCTTC. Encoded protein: CSASSQRGSSYNEQFF.

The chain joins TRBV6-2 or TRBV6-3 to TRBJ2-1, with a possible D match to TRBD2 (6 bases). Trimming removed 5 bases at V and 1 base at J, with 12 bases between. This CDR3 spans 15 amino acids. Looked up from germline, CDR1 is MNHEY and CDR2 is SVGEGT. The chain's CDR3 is CASSPLEGSYNEQFF. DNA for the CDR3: TGTGCCAGCAGTCCCCTGGAGGGTTCCTACAATGAGCAGTTCTTC.

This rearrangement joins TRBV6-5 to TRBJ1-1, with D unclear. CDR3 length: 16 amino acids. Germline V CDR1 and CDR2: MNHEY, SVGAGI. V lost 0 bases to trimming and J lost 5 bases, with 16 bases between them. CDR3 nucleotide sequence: TGTGCCAGCAGTTACTCTGGTAGGGAGACGGGAACTGAAGCTTTCTTT. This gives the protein CASSYSGRETGTEAFF.

The CDR3 sequence: CASSWRGGQPQHF. In DNA form, the CDR3 reads TGTGCCAGCAGCTGGAGAGGTGGACAGCCCCAGCATTTT. The chain links TRBV7-2 to TRBJ1-5, with no clear D. V lost 4 bases, J lost 7 bases, and 11 bases lay in between. This CDR3 comprises 13 residues. The germline CDR1 and CDR2 sequences are SGHTA and FQGNSA. The complete variable domain, with remaining parts taken from reference TRBV7-2 and TRBJ1-5, reads GAGVSQSPSNKVTEKGKDVELRCDPISGHTALYWYRQSLGQGLEFLIYFQGNSAPDKSGLPSDRFSAERTGGSVSTLTIQRTQQEDSAVYLCASSWRGGQPQHFGDGTRLSIL.